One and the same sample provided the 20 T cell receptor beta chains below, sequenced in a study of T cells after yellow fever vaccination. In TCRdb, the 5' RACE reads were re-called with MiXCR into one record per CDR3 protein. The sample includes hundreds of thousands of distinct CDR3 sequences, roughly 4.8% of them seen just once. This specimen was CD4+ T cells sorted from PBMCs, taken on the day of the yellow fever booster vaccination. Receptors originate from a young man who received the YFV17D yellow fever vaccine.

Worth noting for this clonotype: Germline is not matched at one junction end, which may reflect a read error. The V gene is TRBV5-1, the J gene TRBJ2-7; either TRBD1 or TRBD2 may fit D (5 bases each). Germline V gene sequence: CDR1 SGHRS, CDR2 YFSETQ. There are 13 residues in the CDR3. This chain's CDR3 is CASCFQRGEEQYF. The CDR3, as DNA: TGCGCCAGCTGCTTCCAGAGAGGGGAAGAGCAGTACTTC.

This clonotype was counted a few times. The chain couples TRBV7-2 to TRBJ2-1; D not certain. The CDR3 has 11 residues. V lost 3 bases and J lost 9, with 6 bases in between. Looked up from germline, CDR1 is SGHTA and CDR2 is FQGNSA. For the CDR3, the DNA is TGTGCCAGCAGCTTTAGTTTTGAGCAGTTCTTC. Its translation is CASSFSFEQFF.

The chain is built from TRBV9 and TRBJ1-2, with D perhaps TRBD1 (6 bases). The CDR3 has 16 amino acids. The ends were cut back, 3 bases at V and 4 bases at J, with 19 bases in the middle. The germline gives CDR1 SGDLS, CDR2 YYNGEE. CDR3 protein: CASSEQGRGPFYGYTF. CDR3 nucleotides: TGTGCCAGCAGCGAACAAGGCCGGGGGCCTTTCTATGGCTACACCTTC. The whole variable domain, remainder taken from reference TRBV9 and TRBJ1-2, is DSGVTQTPKHLITATGQRVTLRCSPRSGDLSVYWYQQSLDQGLQFLIQYYNGEERAKGNILERFSAQQFPDLHSELNLSSLELGDSALYFCASSEQGRGPFYGYTFGSGTRLTVV.

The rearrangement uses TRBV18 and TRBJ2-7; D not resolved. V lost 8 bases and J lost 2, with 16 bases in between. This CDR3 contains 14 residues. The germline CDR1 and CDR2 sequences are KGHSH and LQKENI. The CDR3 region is CASATSGGAYEQYF. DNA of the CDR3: TGTGCCAGCGCGACCTCCGGTGGGGCCTACGAGCAGTACTTC.

The CDR3 DNA sequence: TGTGCCAGCTCACCCGGACAGTATACGCAGTATTTT. This encodes CASSPGQYTQYF. The chain has TRBV18 and TRBJ2-3; D may be TRBD1 (6 bases). Germline assignment: CDR1 KGHSH and CDR2 LQKENI. The CDR3 sequence is 12 residues long. The germline V and J ends were trimmed by 3 bases and 7 bases, with 8 bases remaining between them.

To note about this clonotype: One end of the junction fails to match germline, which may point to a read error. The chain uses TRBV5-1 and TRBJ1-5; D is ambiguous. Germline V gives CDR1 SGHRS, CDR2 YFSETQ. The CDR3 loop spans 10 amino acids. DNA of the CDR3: TGCGCCAGCAGCAAGGGCCAGGAGCCTTTT. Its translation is CASSKGQEPF.

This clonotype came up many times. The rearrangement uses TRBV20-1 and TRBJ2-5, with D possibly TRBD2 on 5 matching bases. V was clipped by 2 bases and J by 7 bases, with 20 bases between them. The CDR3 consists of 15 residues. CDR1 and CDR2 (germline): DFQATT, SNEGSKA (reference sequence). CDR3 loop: CSARSPSSRSGTQYF. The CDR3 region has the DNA TGCAGTGCTAGATCTCCTAGCTCTCGATCTGGGACCCAGTACTTC.

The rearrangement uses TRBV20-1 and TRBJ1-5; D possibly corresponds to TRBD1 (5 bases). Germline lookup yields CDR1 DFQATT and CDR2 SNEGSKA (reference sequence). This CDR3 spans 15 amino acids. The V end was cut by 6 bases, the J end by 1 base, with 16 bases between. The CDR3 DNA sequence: TGCAGTGCCTCGGGGGTTCTCTCCAGCAATCAGCCCCAGCATTTT. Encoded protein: CSASGVLSSNQPQHF.

CDR3 region: CSVLRPGGRGVTDTQYF. CDR3 coding DNA: TGCAGCGTCCTACGACCCGGAGGTAGGGGAGTCACAGATACGCAGTATTTT. V gene TRBV29-1 combines with J gene TRBJ2-3; tentatively, D is TRBD1 or TRBD2 (5 bases each). V was cut by 6 bases and J by 2 bases, with 24 bases left in between. CDR3 length: 17 residues. Germline CDR1 reads SQVTM; CDR2 reads ANQGSEA.

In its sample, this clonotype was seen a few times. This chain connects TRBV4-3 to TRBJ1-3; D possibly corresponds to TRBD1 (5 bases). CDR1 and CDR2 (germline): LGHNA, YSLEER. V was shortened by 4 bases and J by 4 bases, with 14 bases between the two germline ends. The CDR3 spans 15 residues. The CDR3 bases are TGCGCCAGCAGCCGCCCGGCAGGGCTCGGAAACACCATATATTTT. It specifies CASSRPAGLGNTIYF.

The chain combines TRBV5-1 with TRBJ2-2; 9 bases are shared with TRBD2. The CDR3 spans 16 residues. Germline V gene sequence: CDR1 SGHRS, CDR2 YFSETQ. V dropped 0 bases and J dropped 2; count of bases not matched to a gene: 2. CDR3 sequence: CASSLAGTSNTGELFF. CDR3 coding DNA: TGCGCCAGCAGCTTGGCCGGGACTAGCAACACCGGGGAGCTGTTTTTT.

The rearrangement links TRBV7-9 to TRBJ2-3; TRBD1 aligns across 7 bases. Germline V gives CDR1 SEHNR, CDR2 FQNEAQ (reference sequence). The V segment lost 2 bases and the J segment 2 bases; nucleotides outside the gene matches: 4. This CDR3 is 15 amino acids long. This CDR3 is CASSLRGQLTDTQYF. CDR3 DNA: TGTGCCAGCAGCTTAAGGGGACAGCTCACAGATACGCAGTATTTT.

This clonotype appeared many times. The CDR3 sequence: CSAVAGGVYGYTF. CDR3 DNA sequence: TGCAGTGCCGTGGCAGGGGGCGTCTATGGCTACACCTTC. The rearrangement uses TRBV20-1 and TRBJ1-2; the match to TRBD1 covers 8 bases. The CDR3 covers 13 residues. The trim removed 6 bases at V and 4 bases at J, leaving 7 bases unmatched. Germline V gives CDR1 DFQATT, CDR2 SNEGSKA (reference sequence).

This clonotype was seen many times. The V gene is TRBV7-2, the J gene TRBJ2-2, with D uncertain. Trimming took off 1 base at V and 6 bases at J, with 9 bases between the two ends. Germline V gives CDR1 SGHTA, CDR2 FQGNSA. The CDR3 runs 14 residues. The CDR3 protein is CASSLVHLAGELFF. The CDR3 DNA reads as TGTGCCAGCAGCTTAGTCCATCTCGCCGGGGAGCTGTTTTTT.

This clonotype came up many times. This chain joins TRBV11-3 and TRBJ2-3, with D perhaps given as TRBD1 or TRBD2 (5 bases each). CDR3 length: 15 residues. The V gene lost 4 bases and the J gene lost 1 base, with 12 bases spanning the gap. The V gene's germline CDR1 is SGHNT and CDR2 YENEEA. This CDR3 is CASSSEGRGTDTQYF. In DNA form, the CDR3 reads TGTGCCAGCAGCTCAGAGGGACGGGGCACAGATACGCAGTATTTT.

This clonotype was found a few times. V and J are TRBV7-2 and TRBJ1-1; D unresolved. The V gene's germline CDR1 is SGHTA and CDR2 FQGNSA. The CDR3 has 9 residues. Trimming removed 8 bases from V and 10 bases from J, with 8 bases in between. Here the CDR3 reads CASRRGAFF. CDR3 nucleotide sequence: TGTGCCAGCCGCCGAGGAGCTTTCTTT.

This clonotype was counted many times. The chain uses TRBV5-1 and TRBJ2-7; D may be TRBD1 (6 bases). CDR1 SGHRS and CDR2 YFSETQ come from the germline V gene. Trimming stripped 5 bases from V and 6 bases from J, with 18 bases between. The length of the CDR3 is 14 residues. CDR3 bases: TGCGCCAGCAGATCGGAGCAGGGGTTCTTCGAGCAGTACTTC. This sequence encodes CASRSEQGFFEQYF. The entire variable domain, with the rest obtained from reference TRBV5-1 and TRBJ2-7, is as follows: KAGVTQTPRYLIKTRGQQVTLSCSPISGHRSVSWYQQTPGQGLQFLFEYFSETQRNKGNFPGRFSGRQFSNSRSEMNVSTLELGDSALYLCASRSEQGFFEQYFGPGTRLTVT.

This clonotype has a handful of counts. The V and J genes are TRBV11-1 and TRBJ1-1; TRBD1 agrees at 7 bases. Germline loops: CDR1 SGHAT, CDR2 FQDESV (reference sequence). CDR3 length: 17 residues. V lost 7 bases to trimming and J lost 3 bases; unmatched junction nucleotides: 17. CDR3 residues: CASTISISGTEDTEAFF. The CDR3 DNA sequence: TGTGCCAGCACCATCTCCATTTCCGGGACAGAAGACACTGAAGCTTTCTTT.

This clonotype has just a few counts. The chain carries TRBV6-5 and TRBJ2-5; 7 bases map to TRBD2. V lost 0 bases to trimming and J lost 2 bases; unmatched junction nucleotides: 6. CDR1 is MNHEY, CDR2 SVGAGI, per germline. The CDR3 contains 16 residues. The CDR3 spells CASSYSIGGRQETQYF. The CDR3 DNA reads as TGTGCCAGCAGTTACTCGATCGGGGGGAGGCAAGAGACCCAGTACTTC.

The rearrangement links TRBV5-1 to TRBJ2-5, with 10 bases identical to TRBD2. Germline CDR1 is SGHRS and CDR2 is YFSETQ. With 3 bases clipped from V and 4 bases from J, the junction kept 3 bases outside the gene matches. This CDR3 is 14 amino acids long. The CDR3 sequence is CASSSAGGSETQYF. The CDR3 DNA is TGCGCCAGCAGCTCAGCGGGGGGGTCAGAGACCCAGTACTTC.